This paragraph reports one TCR beta chain. This record comes from a study of neoadjuvant anti-PD-1 for oral cavity cancer. On the study more broadly: Patients mostly received three to four biweekly nivolumab doses at 3 mg/kg before surgery.

Produced via immunoSEQ multiplex PCR; TCRdb's table is partial and in-frame only. Of about 72,000 clones listed, more than 70% are singletons. This clonotype originated in a person aged 40 to 85 with oral cavity squamous cell carcinoma. Sequenced material: PBMCs, taken before nivolumab (anti-PD-1) treatment.

In DNA, the CDR3 is TGTGCCAGCAGCTTGGGGACTAGCGGGATCACCGGGGAGCTGTTTTTT. Translating it yields CASSLGTSGITGELFF. The chain combines TRBV5-4 with TRBJ2-2; TRBD2 matches 12 bases. The CDR3 contains 16 residues. Trimming cost V 0 bases and J 4 bases; bases outside gene matches: 1. Germline V gene sequence: CDR1 SGHNT, CDR2 YYREEE (reference sequence).